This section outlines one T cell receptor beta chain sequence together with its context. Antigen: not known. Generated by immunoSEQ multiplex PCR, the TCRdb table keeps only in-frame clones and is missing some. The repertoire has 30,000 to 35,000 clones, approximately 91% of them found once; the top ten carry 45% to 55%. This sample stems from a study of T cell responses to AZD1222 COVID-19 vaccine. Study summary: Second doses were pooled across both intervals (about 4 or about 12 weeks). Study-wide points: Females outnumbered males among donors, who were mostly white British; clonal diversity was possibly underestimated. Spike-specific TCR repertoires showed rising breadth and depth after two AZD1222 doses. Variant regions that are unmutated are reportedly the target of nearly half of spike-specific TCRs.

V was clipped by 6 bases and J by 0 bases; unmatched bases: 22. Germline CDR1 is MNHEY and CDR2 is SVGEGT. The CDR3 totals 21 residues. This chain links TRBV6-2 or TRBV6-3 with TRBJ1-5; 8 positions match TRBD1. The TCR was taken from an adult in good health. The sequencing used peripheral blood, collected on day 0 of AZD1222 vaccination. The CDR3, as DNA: TGTGCCAGCAGCCCCAGGACAGGGCGAAGTCCATTTTCCTATAGCAATCAGCCCCAGCATTTT. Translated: CASSPRTGRSPFSYSNQPQHF.